This T cell receptor beta chain was sequenced during a study of cytomegalovirus exposure and HLA in healthy donors. Study observations and caveats: CMV serostatus was the sole immune exposure information available. A list of more than 150 TCR beta chains associated with cytomegalovirus was given.

Germline-derived CDR1 and CDR2 are MNHEY and SMNVEV (reference sequence). This CDR3 has 19 residues. Concerning this clone: Antigen unknown.

Primers: 60 Vbeta forward and 13 Jbeta reverse. Data came from immunoSEQ multiplex PCR; TCRdb stores just in-frame clones and leaves some out. The sample has more than 95,000 clones, less than 85% seen once. This sequence originates from a man younger than 35 in good health and CMV-seropositive. This chain connects TRBV27 to TRBJ2-5; the match to TRBD2 covers 8 bases. The J call is doubtful: the DNA matches TRBJ2-7 better. The sequenced sample was PBMCs. The CDR3 DNA sequence: TGTGCCAGCAGCCGCAATATCCCCCTCACTAGCGGTGACTCCTACGAGCAGTACTTC. The encoded protein is CASSRNIPLTSGDSYEQYF.